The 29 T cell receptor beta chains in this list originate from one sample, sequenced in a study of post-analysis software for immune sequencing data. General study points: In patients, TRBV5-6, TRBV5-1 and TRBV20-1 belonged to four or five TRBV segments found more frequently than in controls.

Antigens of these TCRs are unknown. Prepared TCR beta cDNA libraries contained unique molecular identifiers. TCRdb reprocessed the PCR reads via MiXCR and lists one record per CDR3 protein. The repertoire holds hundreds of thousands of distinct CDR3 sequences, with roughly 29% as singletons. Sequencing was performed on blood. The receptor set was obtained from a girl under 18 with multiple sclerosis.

CDR3 amino acids: CASSLAPGGYEQYF. CDR3 in DNA: TGCGCCAGCAGCTTGGCTCCAGGGGGCTACGAGCAGTACTTC. The chain joins TRBV5-1 to TRBJ2-7, with 7 bases matching TRBD1. J lost 3 bases, V lost 0 bases, and 3 bases had no gene match. The CDR3 runs to 14 residues. CDR1 SGHRS and CDR2 YFSETQ come from the germline V gene.

Here the CDR3 reads CASRPDRGARYTEAFF. The CDR3 DNA sequence: TGTGCCAGCAGACCCGACAGGGGGGCCCGATACACTGAAGCTTTCTTT. This chain links TRBV28 with TRBJ1-1; 9 bases line up with TRBD1. V trimming: 6 bases; J trimming: 3 bases; junction bases outside the gene matches: 11. Germline V CDR1 and CDR2: MDHEN, SYDVKM. This CDR3 has 16 amino acids.

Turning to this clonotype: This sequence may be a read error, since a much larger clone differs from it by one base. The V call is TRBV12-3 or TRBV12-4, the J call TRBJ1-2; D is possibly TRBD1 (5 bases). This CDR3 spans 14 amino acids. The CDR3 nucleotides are TGTGCCAGCATCTGGGGCACCACTAACCATGGCTACACCTTC. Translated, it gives CASIWGTTNHGYTF.

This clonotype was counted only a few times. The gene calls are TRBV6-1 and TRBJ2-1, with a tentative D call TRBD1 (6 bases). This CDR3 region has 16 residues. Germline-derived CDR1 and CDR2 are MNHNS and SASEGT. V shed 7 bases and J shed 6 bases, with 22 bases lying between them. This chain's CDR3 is CASTLSRDTLSNEQFF. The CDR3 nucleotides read TGTGCCAGCACCCTAAGCAGGGACACCCTCTCCAATGAGCAGTTCTTC.

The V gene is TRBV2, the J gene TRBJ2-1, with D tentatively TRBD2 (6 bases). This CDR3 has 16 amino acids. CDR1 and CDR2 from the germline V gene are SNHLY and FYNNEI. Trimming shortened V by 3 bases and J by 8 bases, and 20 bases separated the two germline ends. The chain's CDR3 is CASSDRTSLKRDEQFF. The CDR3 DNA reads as TGTGCCAGCAGTGATAGGACATCCCTTAAGCGGGATGAGCAGTTCTTC.

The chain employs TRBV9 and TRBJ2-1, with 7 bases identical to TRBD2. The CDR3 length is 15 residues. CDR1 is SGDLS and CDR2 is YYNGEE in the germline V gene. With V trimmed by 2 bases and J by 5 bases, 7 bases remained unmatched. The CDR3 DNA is TGTGCCAGCAGCGTGGGACTATTAGGAAACAATGAGCAGTTCTTC. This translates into CASSVGLLGNNEQFF.

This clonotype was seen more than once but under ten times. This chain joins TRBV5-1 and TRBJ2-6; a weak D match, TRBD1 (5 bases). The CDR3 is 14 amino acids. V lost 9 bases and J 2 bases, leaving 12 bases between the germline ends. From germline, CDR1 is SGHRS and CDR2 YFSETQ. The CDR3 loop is CATSDTAGANVLTF. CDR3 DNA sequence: TGCGCCACCTCGGACACGGCTGGGGCCAACGTCCTGACTTTC.

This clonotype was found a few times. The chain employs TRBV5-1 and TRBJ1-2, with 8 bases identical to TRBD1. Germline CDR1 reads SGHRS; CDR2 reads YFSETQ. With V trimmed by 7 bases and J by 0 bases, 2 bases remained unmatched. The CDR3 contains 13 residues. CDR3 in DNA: TGCGCCAGCTCGGACAGGGCTAACTATGGCTACACCTTC. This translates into CASSDRANYGYTF.

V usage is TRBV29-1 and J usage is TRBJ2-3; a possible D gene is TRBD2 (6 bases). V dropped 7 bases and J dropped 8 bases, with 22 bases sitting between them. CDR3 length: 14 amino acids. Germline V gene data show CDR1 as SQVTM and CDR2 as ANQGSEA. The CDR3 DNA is TGCAGCGCTCAAGGGCGGGGTCGCGGAGGTACGCAGTATTTT. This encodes CSAQGRGRGGTQYF.

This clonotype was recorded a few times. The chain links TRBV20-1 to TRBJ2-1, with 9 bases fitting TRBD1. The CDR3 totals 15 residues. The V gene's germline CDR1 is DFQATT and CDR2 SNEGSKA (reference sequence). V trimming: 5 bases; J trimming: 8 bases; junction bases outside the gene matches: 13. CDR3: CSAGLRDRVGHEQFF. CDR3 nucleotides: TGCAGTGCTGGGCTCCGGGACAGGGTTGGTCATGAGCAGTTCTTC.

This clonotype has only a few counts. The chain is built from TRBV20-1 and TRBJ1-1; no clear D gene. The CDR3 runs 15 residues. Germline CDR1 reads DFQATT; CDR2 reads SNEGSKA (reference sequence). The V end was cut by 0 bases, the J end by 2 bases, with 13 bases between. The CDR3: CSARESGRQNTEAFF. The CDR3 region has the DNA TGCAGTGCTAGAGAGTCCGGACGGCAAAACACTGAAGCTTTCTTT.

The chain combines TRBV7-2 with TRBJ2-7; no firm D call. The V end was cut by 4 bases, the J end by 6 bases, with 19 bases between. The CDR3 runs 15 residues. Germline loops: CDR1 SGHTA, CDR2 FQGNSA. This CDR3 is CASSSGLGSVREQYF. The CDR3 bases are TGTGCCAGCAGCTCCGGGTTGGGTTCGGTGCGCGAGCAGTACTTC.

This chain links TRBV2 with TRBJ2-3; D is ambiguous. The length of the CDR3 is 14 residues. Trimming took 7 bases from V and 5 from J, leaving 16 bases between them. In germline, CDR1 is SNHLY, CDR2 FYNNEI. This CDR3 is CASTPLGTGDTQYF. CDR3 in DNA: TGTGCCAGCACTCCGCTTGGTACGGGAGATACGCAGTATTTT.

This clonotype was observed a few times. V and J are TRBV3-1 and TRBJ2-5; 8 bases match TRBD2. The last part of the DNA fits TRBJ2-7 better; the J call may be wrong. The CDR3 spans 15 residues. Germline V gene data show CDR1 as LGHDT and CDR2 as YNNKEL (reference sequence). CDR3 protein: CASSQSGTRGREQYF. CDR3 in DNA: TGTGCCAGCAGCCAATCCGGGACTAGGGGACGCGAGCAGTACTTC.

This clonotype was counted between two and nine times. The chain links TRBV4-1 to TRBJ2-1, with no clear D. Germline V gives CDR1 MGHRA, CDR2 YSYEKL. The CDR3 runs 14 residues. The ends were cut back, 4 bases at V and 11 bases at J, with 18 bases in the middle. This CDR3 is CASSLDWSPLKQFF. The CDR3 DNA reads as TGCGCCAGCAGCCTCGATTGGAGCCCCCTTAAGCAGTTCTTC.

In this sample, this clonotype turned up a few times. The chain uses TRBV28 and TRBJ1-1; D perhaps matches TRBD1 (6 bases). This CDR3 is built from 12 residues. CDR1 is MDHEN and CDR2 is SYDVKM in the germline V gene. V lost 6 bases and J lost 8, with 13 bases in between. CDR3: CASSSGQFEAFF. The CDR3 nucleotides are TGTGCCAGCAGCTCCGGACAGTTCGAAGCTTTCTTT.

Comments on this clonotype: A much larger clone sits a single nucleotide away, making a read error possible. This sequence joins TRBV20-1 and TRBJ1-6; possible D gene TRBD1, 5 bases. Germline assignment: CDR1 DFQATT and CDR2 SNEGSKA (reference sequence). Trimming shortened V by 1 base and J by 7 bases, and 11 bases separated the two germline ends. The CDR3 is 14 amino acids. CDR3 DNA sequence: TGCAGTGCTAGAGTGCCGGGGGGGAATTCACCCCTCCACTTT. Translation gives CSARVPGGNSPLHF.

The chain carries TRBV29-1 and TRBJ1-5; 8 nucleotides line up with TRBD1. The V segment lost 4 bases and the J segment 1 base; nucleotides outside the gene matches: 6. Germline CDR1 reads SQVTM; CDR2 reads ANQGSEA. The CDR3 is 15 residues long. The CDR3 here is CSVAGGKGSNQPQHF. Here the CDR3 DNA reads TGCAGCGTTGCAGGGGGCAAGGGGAGCAATCAGCCCCAGCATTTT.

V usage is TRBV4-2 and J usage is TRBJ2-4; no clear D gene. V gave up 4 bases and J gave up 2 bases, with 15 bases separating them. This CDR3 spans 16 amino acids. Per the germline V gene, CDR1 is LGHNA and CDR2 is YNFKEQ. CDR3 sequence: CASSPMGKETKNIQYF. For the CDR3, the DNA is TGTGCCAGCAGCCCAATGGGGAAGGAGACCAAAAACATTCAGTACTTC.

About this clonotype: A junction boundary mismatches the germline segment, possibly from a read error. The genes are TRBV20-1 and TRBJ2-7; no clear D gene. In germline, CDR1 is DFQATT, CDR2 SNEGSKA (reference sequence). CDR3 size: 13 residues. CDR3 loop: CGATDTPLYEQYF. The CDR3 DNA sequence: TGCGGTGCTACCGACACCCCTCTCTACGAGCAGTACTTC.

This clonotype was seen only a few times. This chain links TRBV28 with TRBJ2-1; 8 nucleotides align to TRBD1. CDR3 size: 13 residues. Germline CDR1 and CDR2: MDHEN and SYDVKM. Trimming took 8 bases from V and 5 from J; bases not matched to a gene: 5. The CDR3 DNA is TGTGCCAGCGGACAGGGCTTTAACAATGAGCAGTTCTTC. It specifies CASGQGFNNEQFF.

The CDR3 region is CATNQGTEAFF. In DNA, the CDR3 is TGTGCCACCAACCAGGGGACTGAAGCTTTCTTT. V and J are TRBV6-2 or TRBV6-3 and TRBJ1-1; D is perhaps TRBD1 (6 bases). Trimming left V 10 bases short and J 5 bases short, with 11 bases between. Germline V lookup: CDR1 MNHEY, CDR2 SVGEGT. The length of the CDR3 is 11 residues.

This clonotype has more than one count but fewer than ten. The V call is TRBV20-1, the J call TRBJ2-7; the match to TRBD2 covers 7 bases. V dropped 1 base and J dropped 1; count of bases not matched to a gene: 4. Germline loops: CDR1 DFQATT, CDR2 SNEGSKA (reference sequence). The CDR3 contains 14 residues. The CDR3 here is CSARGSGTSYEQYF. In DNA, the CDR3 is TGCAGTGCTAGAGGGAGCGGGACTTCCTACGAGCAGTACTTC.

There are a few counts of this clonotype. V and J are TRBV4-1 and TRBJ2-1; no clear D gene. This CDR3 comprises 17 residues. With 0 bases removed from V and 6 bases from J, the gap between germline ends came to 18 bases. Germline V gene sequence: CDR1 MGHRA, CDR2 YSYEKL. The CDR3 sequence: CASSQEFVRPEANEQFF. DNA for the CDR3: TGCGCCAGCAGCCAAGAGTTTGTTCGGCCTGAGGCCAATGAGCAGTTCTTC.

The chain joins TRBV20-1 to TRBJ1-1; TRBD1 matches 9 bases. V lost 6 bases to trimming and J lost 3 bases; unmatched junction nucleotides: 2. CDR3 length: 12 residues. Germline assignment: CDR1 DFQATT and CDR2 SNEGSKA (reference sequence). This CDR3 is CSARTGDTEAFF. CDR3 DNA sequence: TGCAGTGCCAGGACAGGGGACACTGAAGCTTTCTTT.

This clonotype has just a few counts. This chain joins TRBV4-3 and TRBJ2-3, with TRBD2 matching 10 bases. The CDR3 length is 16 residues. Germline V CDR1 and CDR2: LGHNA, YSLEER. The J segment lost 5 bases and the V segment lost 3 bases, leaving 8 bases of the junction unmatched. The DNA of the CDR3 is TGCGCCAGCAGCCACGAAACTAGCGGGATTAGAGATACGCAGTATTTT. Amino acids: CASSHETSGIRDTQYF.

The CDR3 reads CASSLGDYTEAFF. CDR3 coding DNA: TGTGCCAGCAGCTTGGGGGACTACACTGAAGCTTTCTTT. The rearrangement uses TRBV7-9 and TRBJ1-1, with a weak D call TRBD1 (5 bases). The CDR3 length is 13 residues. CDR1 SEHNR and CDR2 FQNEAQ come from the germline V gene (reference sequence). V was cut by 3 bases and J by 3 bases, with 8 bases left in between.

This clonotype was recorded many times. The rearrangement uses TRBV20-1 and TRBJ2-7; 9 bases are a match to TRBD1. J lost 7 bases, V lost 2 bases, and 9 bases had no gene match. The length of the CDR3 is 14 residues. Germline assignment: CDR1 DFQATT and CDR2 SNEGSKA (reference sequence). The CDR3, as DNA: TGCAGTGCTAGACAGGAACAGGGGGCCTGGGAGCAGTACTTC. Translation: CSARQEQGAWEQYF.

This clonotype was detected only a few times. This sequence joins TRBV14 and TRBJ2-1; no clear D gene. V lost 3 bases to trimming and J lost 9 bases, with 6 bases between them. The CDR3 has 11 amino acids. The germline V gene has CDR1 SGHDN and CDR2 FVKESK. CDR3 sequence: CASSHVIEQFF. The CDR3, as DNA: TGTGCCAGCAGCCATGTGATTGAGCAGTTCTTC. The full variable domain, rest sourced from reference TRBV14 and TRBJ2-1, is EAGVTQFPSHSVIEKGQTVTLRCDPISGHDNLYWYRRVMGKEIKFLLHFVKESKQDESGMPNNRFLAERTGGTYSTLKVQPAELEDSGVYFCASSHVIEQFFGPGTRLTVL.